Sequencing of this T cell receptor beta chain was carried out in a study of blood T cell repertoires in COVID-19. Study-wide background: PBMCs, B-cell-depleted T cells, or T cells provided the cDNA or gDNA that made up the material.

Here immunoSEQ multiplex PCR was the method, and the copy in TCRdb shows in-frame clones only, minus some. The table shows about 370,000 clones, with roughly nine tenths occurring only once. The study assigned cohorts using participant-reported clinical history. Participants in the exposed group had met a COVID-19 case in the 2 weeks before joining the study. The length of the CDR3 is 12 residues. The V gene's germline CDR1 is SGHNT and CDR2 YENEEA. V was pared by 4 bases and J by 3 bases, with 6 bases between. This TCR came from a woman aged 40 to 50 who had been exposed to COVID-19. Material: PBMCs or T cells enriched from blood (not recorded which). This chain uses TRBV11-3 with TRBJ1-2; a possible D gene is TRBD1 (5 bases). CDR3 nucleotide sequence: TGTGCCAGCAGCTCGACAGACTATGGCTACACCTTC. This encodes CASSSTDYGYTF. Full variable domain (rest looked up from reference TRBV11-3 and TRBJ1-2): EAGVVQSPRYKIIEKKQPVAFWCNPISGHNTLYWYLQNLGQGPELLIRYENEEAVDDSQLPKDRFSAERLKGVDSTLKIQPAELGDSAVYLCASSSTDYGYTFGSGTRLTVV.